This T cell receptor beta chain is from a study of identical twins (dated by TCRdb to 2015 to 2016). Background for the entire study: To test whether fetal clonotypes persist, this study deep-sequenced TCR alpha and beta repertoires from monozygotic twins, from unrelated adults of various ages, and from cord blood. Replicate twin experiments were performed at different times using different library preparation protocols to rule out contamination. The paper as a whole reports these results and caveats: A weaker excess of twin sharing was found in beta out-of-frame sequences because the signal-to-noise ratio was lowered by fewer shared sequences. Fewer insertions were carried by abundant cord blood beta clonotypes, a similar but weaker trend appeared in young adult naive repertoires, and no such trend appeared in memory repertoires. Because the same donors could not be followed over many years, the conclusions depended on cross-sectional statistical analysis. Invariant T cells such as MAIT and iNKT could partly confound zero-insertion analyses, though diverse VJ usage argued against this for most clonotypes. Out-of-frame TCR alpha sharing in monozygotic twins was systematically underestimated by recombination models, whereas sharing between unrelated individuals was in agreement with the recombination models. Compared with coincidental sharing between unrelated individuals, an excess of low generation-probability sequences was observed among out-of-frame TCR alpha sequences shared between twins.

Counted from cysteine to phenylalanine, this CDR3 has 15 amino acids. The only DNA kept is the CDR3, 45 bases in frame from the first base. V and J are trimmed by 7 bases and 7 bases, and the gene matches miss 9 bases of the junction. CDR1 SNHLY and CDR2 FYNNEI are derived from the germline V gene. The method was 5' RACE. For sequencing, an Illumina HiSeq 2000 was employed. Template switching introduced a universal primer binding site; the final cDNA contained a unique molecular identifier, enabling accurate counting of TCR cDNA molecules. Specific primers in the conserved constant-segment region were used to synthesize first-strand cDNA for TCR alpha and beta chains. Each cDNA library was double barcoded, with a SMART-Mk sample barcode plus Illumina barcodes, to control for contamination. TruSeq adapter sequences, together with Illumina sample barcodes, were added in two successive PCR steps. The TCR alpha and beta cDNA libraries were sequenced on the Illumina HiSeq platform using custom primers. The study's own analysis went as follows. Unique molecular identifiers were extracted from raw reads with MiGEC, and CDR3 positions were determined with MiXCR. Recombination models were inferred per individual with the repgenHMM and IGoR tools using an EM algorithm. Shared clonotypes were analyzed with the tcR package in R, and sharing was normalized by the product of cloneset sizes. To study raw recombination without the effects of thymic and clonal selection, out-of-frame nonproductive sequences were analyzed. Starting from the raw public reads, TCRdb applied fastp trimming at Q25, assembled clones with MiXCR and retained in-frame beta chains. Rows matching on CDR3 protein sequence are summarized as one entry with the most common DNA and genes. V and J calls and clone size were set by TCRdb, not the authors. Here the sample has nearly 650,000 distinct CDR3 sequences; under 8.5% occur a single time. The ten largest account for less than 2% of the sample.

Every donor in the study was a healthy Caucasian. Three pairs of female monozygotic twins, all aged roughly 18 to 29 years, made up the twin cohort. The RNA used for TCR libraries was isolated from peripheral blood mononuclear cells. A note on this clonotype: No antigen is known for it. No much larger clonotype is one base removed from it; base qualities were not supplied.

A further study also used this sample, focusing on yellow fever vaccine responses in identical twins. Reported in the second study: According to the authors, the vaccine-induced T cell response in identical twins seemed to be partly convergent and partly specific to each individual. In identical twins, the study followed T cell clones that responded to the vaccine with precision.

The specimen was PBMCs. The sequence was obtained from a young woman in good health. The rearrangement joined TRBV2 to TRBJ2-2, with 10 junctional bases fitting TRBD2. In nucleotide form, the sequence is TGTGCCAGCACGGAGCGGGAGGGCCTCAACGGGGAGCTGTTTTTT. Its translation is CASTEREGLNGELFF.